This T cell receptor (beta chain) was documented in a study of blood T cell repertoires in COVID-19. Study in general: Sample material is recorded as cDNA or gDNA derived from T cells, B-cell-depleted T cells, or PBMCs.

The CDR3 extends over 14 amino acids. V lost 0 bases to trimming and J lost 9 bases, with 13 bases between them. CDR1 is SGHDT and CDR2 is YYEEEE in the germline V gene. Participants reported their clinical history, and cohort assignment relied on those reports. The assay was immunoSEQ multiplex PCR, and TCRdb's table has in-frame clones only and misses some. The data show around 300,000 clones, around 90% seen once. This chain links TRBV5-6 with TRBJ1-5; perhaps TRBD1 as D (5 bases). This TCR came from a woman aged 18 to 35 with acute COVID-19. The sequenced sample was PBMCs or T cells enriched from blood (not recorded which). CDR3: CASSLGQGLRPQHF. In DNA, the CDR3 is TGTGCCAGCAGCTTGGGCCAGGGCCTCCGGCCCCAGCATTTT.